These T cell receptor beta chains were read from a single sample in a study of response to subunit inactivated influenza vaccine. One entry per CDR3 protein, called by TCRdb with MiXCR from the RT-PCR reads. The sample includes around 760,000 distinct CDR3 sequences, around 14% of them seen just once. The source was PBMCs from blood, collected 14 to 15 days before vaccination. These receptors all stem from a man aged 45-65 years who received an inactivated influenza vaccine. CDR3s include the opening cysteine and the closing phenylalanine or tryptophan. D genes are given only for firm matches. Not every row has a clone size; where given, it reads once, few, many or a size class.

v_call	clone_size	j_call	cdr3_length	d_call	cdr3_aa	cdr3_nt
TRBV10-3	few	TRBJ2-7	14	TRBD1	CAINPGQGTYEQYF	TGTGCCATCAACCCGGGACAGGGCACCTACGAGCAGTACTTC
TRBV12-3/TRBV12-4	NA	TRBJ1-1	15	NA	CASSLTPKRFTEAFF	TGTGCCAGCAGTTTAACACCAAAAAGGTTCACTGAAGCTTTCTTT
TRBV5-5	few	TRBJ2-3	15	TRBD1	CASSYRGPSMDTQYF	TGTGCCAGCAGCTACAGGGGCCCTTCCATGGATACGCAGTATTTT
TRBV2	NA	TRBJ2-4	12	NA	CASGASENIQYF	TGTGCCAGCGGGGCTAGCGAAAACATTCAGTACTTC
TRBV4-1	NA	TRBJ2-4	15	NA	CASSQDRGTKNIQYF	TGCGCCAGCAGCCAAGATCGGGGTACAAAAAACATTCAGTACTTC
TRBV7-6	NA	TRBJ2-1	13	NA	CASSSVGVYEQFF	TGTGCCAGCAGCTCCGTTGGGGTATATGAGCAGTTCTTC
TRBV20-1	NA	TRBJ2-7	14	TRBD1	CSARDRGRGYEQYF	TGCAGTGCTAGAGATCGTGGCAGGGGGTACGAGCAGTACTTC
TRBV12-3/TRBV12-4	NA	TRBJ1-1	13	TRBD1	CASSSHGTGTALF	TGTGCCAGCAGTTCCCACGGGACAGGGACCGCTCTCTTT
TRBV9	NA	TRBJ2-7	13	NA	CASSAGSPYEQYF	TGTGCCAGCAGCGCAGGGAGTCCCTACGAGCAGTACTTC
TRBV7-9	NA	TRBJ1-3	13	NA	CASRGGSGNTIYF	TGTGCCAGCAGGGGGGGATCTGGAAACACCATATATTTT
TRBV6-2/TRBV6-3	few	TRBJ2-5	14	NA	CASSYYGDPETQYF	TGTGCCAGCAGTTACTACGGGGACCCAGAGACCCAGTACTTC
TRBV2	few	TRBJ2-5	14	TRBD2	CASSRGLVLETQYF	TGTGCCAGCAGTCGGGGACTAGTCCTCGAGACCCAGTACTTC
TRBV6-2/TRBV6-3	many	TRBJ2-2	17	TRBD1	CASRESRTGGLTGELFF	TGTGCCAGCAGAGAGAGTCGGACAGGGGGCCTCACCGGGGAGCTGTTTTTT
TRBV5-1	NA	TRBJ2-7	16	TRBD1	CASSLELGTGNYEQYF	TGCGCCAGCAGCTTGGAATTAGGGACAGGGAATTACGAGCAGTACTTC
TRBV10-3	few	TRBJ2-7	18	TRBD1	CAISESASGTGASAEQYF	TGTGCCATCAGTGAGTCCGCCTCCGGGACAGGGGCCTCTGCGGAGCAGTACTTC
TRBV20-1	few	TRBJ1-6	12	NA	CSARRETFTLHF	TGCAGTGCTAGACGGGAAACATTCACCCTCCACTTT
TRBV15	NA	TRBJ2-1	16	NA	CATSRVAVSSYNEQFF	TGTGCCACCAGCAGAGTAGCAGTAAGCTCCTACAATGAGCAGTTCTTC
TRBV12-3/TRBV12-4	NA	TRBJ2-3	14	TRBD2	CATRETSGTDTQYF	TGTGCCACCAGAGAGACTAGCGGGACAGATACGCAGTATTTT
TRBV7-9	NA	TRBJ2-7	13	NA	CASSLTSIGEQYF	TGTGCCAGCAGCCTTACTAGCATTGGCGAGCAGTACTTC
TRBV7-2	once	TRBJ1-2	15	NA	CASSPREGVNYGYNF	TGTGCCAGCAGTCCCCGGGAGGGAGTCAACTATGGCTACAACTTC
TRBV12-3/TRBV12-4	few	TRBJ1-5	12	NA	CASSSTREPQHF	TGTGCCAGCAGTTCAACACGGGAGCCCCAGCATTTT
TRBV6-2/TRBV6-3	NA	TRBJ2-7	12	NA	CASSSLDYEQYF	TGTGCCAGCAGTTCCCTGGACTACGAGCAGTACTTC
TRBV6-2/TRBV6-3	NA	TRBJ2-2	15	NA	CASSYAGAWTGELFF	TGTGCCAGCAGTTATGCGGGGGCCTGGACCGGGGAGCTGTTTTTT
TRBV5-1	few	TRBJ1-1	13	NA	CASSWGEYTEAFF	TGCGCCAGCAGCTGGGGAGAATACACTGAAGCTTTCTTT
TRBV20-1	few	TRBJ2-2	15	NA	CSARSSSRNTGELFF	TGCAGTGCTAGATCGTCTAGCAGAAACACCGGGGAGCTGTTTTTT
TRBV5-1	NA	TRBJ2-1	15	TRBD1	CASRKIMTGYDEQFF	TGCGCCAGCAGAAAAATTATGACAGGGTACGATGAGCAGTTCTTC
TRBV7-9	NA	TRBJ2-1	16	NA	CASSLPLAGMYNEQFF	TGTGCCAGCAGCTTGCCTCTCGCGGGAATGTACAATGAGCAGTTCTTC